The TCR beta chain under discussion was sequenced for a study of T-cell memory formation after mild COVID-19. The CDR3 is 17 residues long. V was pared by 4 bases and J by 3 bases, with 21 bases between. From germline, CDR1 is SGHRS and CDR2 YFSETQ. Employing constant-segment primers, 5'RACE generated TCR alpha and TCR beta cDNA libraries bearing sample barcodes and UMIs. Via MiXCR, TCRdb re-called the 5' RACE reads, giving one row per CDR3 protein. Here the sample spans fewer than 300,000 distinct CDR3 sequences, 15% to 20% being singletons. Worth noting for this clonotype: The antigen is undetermined.

Study-wide points: Later expanders leaned CD4+, whereas day 15 to 85 contracting clones were balanced CD4/CD8.

Specimen: PBMCs or a T cell subset sorted from them (not recorded which). This TCR came from a man aged 18 to 30 who had mild COVID-19 (a few samples of this study predate the infection). Cell type and time point are not known. The J gene is TRBJ2-3, the V gene TRBV5-1, with D perhaps matching TRBD1 (6 bases). DNA for the CDR3: TGCGCCAGCAGCCCCCAGTGGGGGACAAGTAGGACAGATACGCAGTATTTT. Residues: CASSPQWGTSRTDTQYF. Together with reference TRBV5-1 and TRBJ2-3, the CDR3 gives the full variable domain: KAGVTQTPRYLIKTRGQQVTLSCSPISGHRSVSWYQQTPGQGLQFLFEYFSETQRNKGNFPGRFSGRQFSNSRSEMNVSTLELGDSALYLCASSPQWGTSRTDTQYFGPGTRLTVL.